This T cell receptor (beta chain) was identified in a study of early T cells in non-severe SARS-CoV-2 infection. Study-level background: The authors sequenced bulk RNA from unsorted whole blood, leaving chains unpaired. General study findings and limits: Lookups in VDJdb leaned toward anti-spike CD8 responses and missed private and CD4 specificities.

Attached unique molecular identifiers marked individual cDNA molecules. TCRdb recomputed calls from the 5' RACE reads with MiXCR, one row per CDR3 protein. The table shows tens of thousands of distinct CDR3 sequences, with 9% to 15% occurring only once. The V end lost 4 bases, the J end lost 0 bases, and 14 bases lay between the germline ends. The CDR3 consists of 16 residues. CDR1 is SGHDT and CDR2 is YYEEEE in the germline V gene. Of note for this clonotype: Its antigen is not identified.

Material for sequencing was whole blood. This clonotype originated in an adult who was a healthcare worker with PCR-confirmed SARS-CoV-2 infection or an uninfected control (not recorded which). The V call is TRBV5-6, the J call TRBJ2-1, with a weak D call TRBD1 (5 bases). The DNA for the CDR3 is TGTGCCAGCAGCCTTTTAAGAAGGGGCTCCTACAATGAGCAGTTCTTC. Translating gives CASSLLRRGSYNEQFF.